This T cell receptor (beta chain) is from a study of blood T cell repertoires in COVID-19. As for the study in general: The United States, Italy and Spain provided the acute and convalescent COVID-19 samples. T cells, B-cell-depleted T cells, or PBMCs provided the cDNA or gDNA that served as material.

CDR1 and CDR2 (germline): SGHDN, FVKESK. This CDR3 has 12 residues. Trimming took off 0 bases at V and 7 bases at J, with 6 bases between the two ends. The table came from immunoSEQ multiplex PCR; TCRdb's copy has only in-frame clones and leaves some out. The table shows hundreds of thousands of clones, with around 85% occurring only once. The rearrangement links TRBV14 to TRBJ2-5; unclear D gene. The receptor's source is a man aged 35 to 55 with acute or convalescent COVID-19. Input material: peripheral blood. This CDR3 is CASSQDAGTQYF. In DNA form, the CDR3 reads TGTGCCAGCAGCCAAGACGCCGGGACCCAGTACTTC.